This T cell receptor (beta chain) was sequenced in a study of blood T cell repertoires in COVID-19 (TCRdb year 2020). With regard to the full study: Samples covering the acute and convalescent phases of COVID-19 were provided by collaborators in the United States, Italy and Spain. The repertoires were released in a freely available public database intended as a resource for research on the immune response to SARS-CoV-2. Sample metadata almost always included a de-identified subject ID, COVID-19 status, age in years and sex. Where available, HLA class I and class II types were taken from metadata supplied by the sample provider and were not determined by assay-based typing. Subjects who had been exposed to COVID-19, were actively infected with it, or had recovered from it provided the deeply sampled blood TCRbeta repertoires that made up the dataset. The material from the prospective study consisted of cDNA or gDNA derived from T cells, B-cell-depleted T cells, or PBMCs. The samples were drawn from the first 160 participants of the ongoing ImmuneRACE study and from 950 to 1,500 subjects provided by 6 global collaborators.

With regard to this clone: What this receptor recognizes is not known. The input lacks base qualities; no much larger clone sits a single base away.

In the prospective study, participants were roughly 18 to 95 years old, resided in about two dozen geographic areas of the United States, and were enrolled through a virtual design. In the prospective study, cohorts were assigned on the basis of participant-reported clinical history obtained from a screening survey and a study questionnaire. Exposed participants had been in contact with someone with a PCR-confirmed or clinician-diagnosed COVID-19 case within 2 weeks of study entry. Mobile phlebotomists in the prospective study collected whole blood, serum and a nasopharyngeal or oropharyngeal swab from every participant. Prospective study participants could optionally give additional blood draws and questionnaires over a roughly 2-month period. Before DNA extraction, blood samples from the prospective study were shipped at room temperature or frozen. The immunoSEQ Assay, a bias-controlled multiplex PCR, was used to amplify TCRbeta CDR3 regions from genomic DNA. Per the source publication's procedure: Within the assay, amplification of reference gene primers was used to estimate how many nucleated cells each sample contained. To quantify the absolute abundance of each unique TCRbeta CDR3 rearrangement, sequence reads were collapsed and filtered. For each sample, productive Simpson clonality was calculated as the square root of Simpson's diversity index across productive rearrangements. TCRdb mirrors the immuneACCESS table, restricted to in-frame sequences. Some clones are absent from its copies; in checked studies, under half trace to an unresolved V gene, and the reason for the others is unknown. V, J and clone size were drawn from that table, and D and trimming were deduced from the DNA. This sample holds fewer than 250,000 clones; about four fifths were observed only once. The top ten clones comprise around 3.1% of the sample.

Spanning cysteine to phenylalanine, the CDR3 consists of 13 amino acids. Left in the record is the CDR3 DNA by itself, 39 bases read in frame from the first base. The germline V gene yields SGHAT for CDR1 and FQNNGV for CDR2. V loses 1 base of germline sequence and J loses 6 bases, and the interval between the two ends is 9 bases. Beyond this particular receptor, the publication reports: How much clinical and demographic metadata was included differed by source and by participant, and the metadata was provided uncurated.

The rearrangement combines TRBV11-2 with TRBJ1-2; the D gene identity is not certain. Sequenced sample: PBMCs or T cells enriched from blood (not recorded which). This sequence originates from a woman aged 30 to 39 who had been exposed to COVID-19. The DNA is TGTGCCAGCAGCTTAGGGGCCCTCGATGGCTACACCTTC. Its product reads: CASSLGALDGYTF.